The clone carrying this TCR beta chain has more than one count but fewer than ten. Its antigen is unknown. These data come from a study of identical twins. General observations from the study: Fewer insertions were carried by abundant cord blood beta clonotypes, but none was seen in memory repertoires.

With V trimmed by 5 bases and J by 5 bases, 5 bases remained unmatched. CDR3 length: 14 residues. Looked up from germline, CDR1 is SEHNR and CDR2 is FQNEAQ (reference sequence). TCRdb passed the 5' RACE reads through MiXCR, listing each CDR3 protein once. The repertoire has about 900,000 distinct CDR3 sequences, over 9% of them found once; the top ten carry around 1.5%. The sample also formed part of further work on yellow fever vaccine responses in identical twins.

The chain combines TRBV7-9 with TRBJ2-5, with TRBD2 matching 10 bases. Sequenced sample: PBMCs. This clonotype was obtained from a woman aged 18-29 years in good health. The CDR3 nucleotides read TGTGCCAGCAGCGCTAGCGGGGGTGAGGAGACCCAGTACTTC. This encodes CASSASGGEETQYF.